The following is a T cell receptor (beta chain) sequence with its context. Its antigen remains unknown. This entry is derived from a study of cytomegalovirus exposure and HLA in healthy donors. Study conclusions and caveats: Per a later analysis, under 20,000 TCR beta sequences showed association with HLA alleles at 0.05 false discovery rate. A missense variant in DCLRE1C was later tied to TCR beta V- and J-gene trimming.

CDR3 length equals 12 residues. V was trimmed by 2 bases and J by 8 bases, leaving 9 bases between them. CDR1 is SGHVS and CDR2 is FQNEAQ in the germline V gene. It was with 60 Vbeta and 13 Jbeta primers that the PCR ran. Measured with immunoSEQ multiplex PCR; TCRdb has only the in-frame clones, and not every one. The table shows some 160,000 clones, with 70% to 85% occurring only once. The receptor was isolated from a man between 50 and 59 years old in good health and CMV-seropositive. The chain recombines TRBV7-8 with TRBJ1-2; no clear D gene. The sample comprised PBMCs. CDR3 sequence reads: CASSLQRQGYTF. The CDR3 nucleotides are TGTGCCAGCAGCTTACAGCGGCAAGGCTACACCTTC.